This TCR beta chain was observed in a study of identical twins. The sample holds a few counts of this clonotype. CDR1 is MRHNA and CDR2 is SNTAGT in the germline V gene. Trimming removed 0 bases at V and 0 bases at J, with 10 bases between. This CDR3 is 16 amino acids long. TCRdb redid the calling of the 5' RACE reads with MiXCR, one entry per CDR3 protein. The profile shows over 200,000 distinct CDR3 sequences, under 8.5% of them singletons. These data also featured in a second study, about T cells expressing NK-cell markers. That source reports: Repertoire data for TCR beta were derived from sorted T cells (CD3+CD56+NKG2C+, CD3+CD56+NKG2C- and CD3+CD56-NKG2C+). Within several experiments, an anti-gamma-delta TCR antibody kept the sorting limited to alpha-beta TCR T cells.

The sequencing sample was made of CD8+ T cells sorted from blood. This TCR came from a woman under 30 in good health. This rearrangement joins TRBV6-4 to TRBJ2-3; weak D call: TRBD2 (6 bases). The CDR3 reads CASSDSTGGSTDTQYF. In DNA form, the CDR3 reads TGTGCCAGCAGTGACTCTACCGGGGGAAGCACAGATACGCAGTATTTT.